Listed below are T cell receptor beta chains from one sample, sequenced in a study of monozygotic twins with cystic fibrosis. Repertoires were generated with immunoSEQ multiplex PCR, while TCRdb's copy carries only in-frame clones and drops some. The sample records approximately 25,000 clones, around 93% being singletons. The material sequenced was blood. These receptors all come from a girl aged 2-10 years with cystic fibrosis. Each CDR3 is given with its conserved first and last residue. The D gene is left open where the match is weak. Size is stated for part of the rows, as once, few or many counts, or as a class when the clone is expanded.

V: TRBV5-1; length: 15; J: TRBJ2-1; size: NA; D: TRBD2; DNA: TGCGCCAGCAGCGCGACTAGCGGGGGGCAGGATGAGCAGTTCTTC; CDR3: CASSATSGGQDEQFF
V: TRBV11-2; length: 17; J: TRBJ1-1; size: NA; D: NA; DNA: TGTGCCAGCAGCTCCGTGGTGGACCAAGCCGCTAGCACTGAAGCTTTCTTT; CDR3: CASSSVVDQAASTEAFF
V: TRBV7-9; length: 14; J: TRBJ2-5; size: NA; D: TRBD1; DNA: TGTGCCAGCAGCCCCCGACAGGGGCTAGAGACCCAGTACTTC; CDR3: CASSPRQGLETQYF
V: TRBV9; length: 16; J: TRBJ1-2; size: few; D: NA; DNA: TGTGCCAGCAGCCCCCACGTGGCAGGGCCTAACTATGGCTACACCTTC; CDR3: CASSPHVAGPNYGYTF
V: TRBV27; length: 15; J: TRBJ1-1; size: once; D: TRBD1; DNA: TGTGCCAGCAGGGGACAGGTCGGGCCGGACACTGAAGCTTTCTTT; CDR3: CASRGQVGPDTEAFF
V: TRBV6-5; length: 14; J: TRBJ1-6; size: NA; D: NA; DNA: TGTGCCAGCAGTTACAGGGTTCAAAATTCACCCCTCCACTTT; CDR3: CASSYRVQNSPLHF
V: TRBV9; length: 11; J: TRBJ2-1; size: NA; D: NA; DNA: TGTGCCAGCAGCGGAGCGGGTGAGCAGTTCTTC; CDR3: CASSGAGEQFF
V: TRBV7-6; length: 12; J: TRBJ2-5; size: NA; D: NA; DNA: TGTGCCAGCGGACACGGGCAAGAGACCCAGTACTTC; CDR3: CASGHGQETQYF
V: TRBV7-8; length: 14; J: TRBJ2-7; size: NA; D: NA; DNA: TGTGCCAGCAGCCTAACTGGGACCCTCTACGAGCAGTACTTC; CDR3: CASSLTGTLYEQYF
V: TRBV7-2; length: 12; J: TRBJ1-4; size: NA; D: NA; DNA: TGTGCCAGCAGCTTAAATGGTGAAAAACTGTTTTTT; CDR3: CASSLNGEKLFF
V: TRBV30; length: 11; J: TRBJ2-5; size: NA; D: NA; DNA: TGTGCCTGGGCCAGGGGCAAGGAGCAGTACTTC; CDR3: CAWARGKEQYF
V: TRBV5-8; length: 11; J: TRBJ1-1; size: NA; D: NA; DNA: TGTGCCAGCAAGGGAGGCACTGAAGCTTTCTTT; CDR3: CASKGGTEAFF
V: TRBV5-1; length: 14; J: TRBJ2-7; size: NA; D: TRBD2; DNA: TGCGCCAGCAGCTTAGGGACTAGCACGTACGAGCAGTACTTC; CDR3: CASSLGTSTYEQYF
V: TRBV6-1; length: 15; J: TRBJ1-3; size: NA; D: NA; DNA: TGTGCCAGCAGTGTATCAGGAATCAGAGGAAACACCATATATTTT; CDR3: CASSVSGIRGNTIYF
V: TRBV29-1; length: 13; J: TRBJ2-5; size: NA; D: NA; DNA: TGCAGCGTTGCTAGAACAACGGGAGAGACCCAGTACTTC; CDR3: CSVARTTGETQYF
V: TRBV28; length: 16; J: TRBJ1-5; size: NA; D: TRBD1; DNA: TGTGCCAGCAGTTCCTTGACCGGGACAGAGAAGGCGCCCCAGCATTTT; CDR3: CASSSLTGTEKAPQHF
V: TRBV9; length: 15; J: TRBJ1-5; size: NA; D: NA; DNA: TGTGCCAGCAGCCCGGACGCCTATAGCAATCAGCCCCAGCATTTT; CDR3: CASSPDAYSNQPQHF
V: TRBV18; length: 15; J: TRBJ2-7; size: NA; D: TRBD1; DNA: TGTGCCAGCTCCTACCTTGGGACAGGGCACTACGAGCAGTACTTC; CDR3: CASSYLGTGHYEQYF
V: TRBV7-9; length: 17; J: TRBJ1-1; size: NA; D: NA; DNA: TGTGCCAGCAGCTTAGGGGCTTGGGGGGAAAAAACGACTGAAGCTTTCTTT; CDR3: CASSLGAWGEKTTEAFF
V: TRBV6-8; length: 16; J: TRBJ2-1; size: NA; D: TRBD2; DNA: TGTGCCAGCAGTACCCCCGCGGGGGGATTATACAATGAGCAGTTCTTC; CDR3: CASSTPAGGLYNEQFF
V: TRBV5-4; length: 15; J: TRBJ1-4; size: NA; D: TRBD1; DNA: TGTGCCAGCAGCAGGACAGGGGAAACTAATGAAAAACTGTTTTTT; CDR3: CASSRTGETNEKLFF
V: TRBV29-1; length: 13; J: TRBJ2-7; size: NA; D: NA; DNA: TGCAGCGTTGAGACAGAAGAGAACTACGAGCAGTACTTC; CDR3: CSVETEENYEQYF
V: TRBV7-9; length: 15; J: TRBJ2-2; size: NA; D: NA; DNA: TGTGCCAGCAGCTTAGGAGGGGGGAACACCGGGGAGCTGTTTTTT; CDR3: CASSLGGGNTGELFF
V: TRBV7-8; length: 14; J: TRBJ1-5; size: NA; D: NA; DNA: TGTGCCAGCAGCACCCCGGGGGGGGGTCAGCCCCAGCATTTT; CDR3: CASSTPGGGQPQHF
V: TRBV2; length: 13; J: TRBJ2-5; size: NA; D: NA; DNA: TGTGCCAGCAGTGCGACAGGTCAAGAGACCCAGTACTTC; CDR3: CASSATGQETQYF
V: TRBV5-1; length: 13; J: TRBJ1-2; size: NA; D: NA; DNA: TGCGCCAGCAGCTTGGCAGGGAACTATGGCTACACCTTC; CDR3: CASSLAGNYGYTF
V: TRBV19; length: 14; J: TRBJ2-7; size: NA; D: TRBD1; DNA: TGTGCCAGTAGTTCCGGGACAGGACGAGGGGAGCAGTACTTC; CDR3: CASSSGTGRGEQYF
V: TRBV6-6; length: 15; J: TRBJ2-2; size: NA; D: NA; DNA: TGTGCCAGCAGTTACACCGGGTCCTCCACCGGGGAGCTGTTTTTT; CDR3: CASSYTGSSTGELFF
V: TRBV7-4; length: 17; J: TRBJ1-3; size: NA; D: NA; DNA: TGTGCCAGCAGCTTAGTTGGGGGGCGAGACTCTGGAAACACCATATATTTT; CDR3: CASSLVGGRDSGNTIYF
V: TRBV19; length: 14; J: TRBJ1-6; size: NA; D: NA; DNA: TGTGCCAGTAGTACAGGGCCCCAAGGATCACCCCTCCACTTT; CDR3: CASSTGPQGSPLHF
V: TRBV4-3; length: 15; J: TRBJ1-2; size: NA; D: NA; DNA: TGCGCCAGCAGCCAAGAGTTCAGGCAGGGAGATGGCTACACCTTC; CDR3: CASSQEFRQGDGYTF
V: TRBV6-5; length: 16; J: TRBJ2-7; size: NA; D: TRBD1; DNA: TGTGCCAGCAGTTACTCGAACTCAGGACAGGCTTACGAGCAGTACTTC; CDR3: CASSYSNSGQAYEQYF
V: TRBV9; length: 15; J: TRBJ1-1; size: NA; D: NA; DNA: TGTGCCAGCAGCCCAGGGAGGGGCCCGAACACTGAAGCTTTCTTT; CDR3: CASSPGRGPNTEAFF
V: TRBV6-4; length: 11; J: TRBJ1-1; size: NA; D: NA; DNA: TGTGCCAGCAGTGCTGGGACGAAGGCTTTCTTT; CDR3: CASSAGTKAFF
V: TRBV5-1; length: 15; J: TRBJ1-1; size: once; D: NA; DNA: TGCGCCAGCAGCTCCCGGACAGAACTGAACACTGAAGCTTTCTTT; CDR3: CASSSRTELNTEAFF
V: TRBV6-5; length: 12; J: TRBJ1-6; size: NA; D: NA; DNA: TGTGCCAGCAGCCGGACTAATTCACCCCTCCACTTT; CDR3: CASSRTNSPLHF
V: TRBV6-1; length: 15; J: TRBJ1-6; size: few; D: NA; DNA: TGTGCCAGCAGTGAAAGGTGGGGGTCAGGTTCACCCCTCCACTTT; CDR3: CASSERWGSGSPLHF
V: TRBV6-6; length: 14; J: TRBJ1-5; size: NA; D: NA; DNA: TGTGCCAGCAGTTACTCGACGGGAGGGCAGCCCCAGCATTTT; CDR3: CASSYSTGGQPQHF
V: TRBV5-1; length: 17; J: TRBJ2-1; size: NA; D: NA; DNA: TGCGCCAGCAGAGAACTGACGATCGGGGACTCCTACAATGAGCAGTTCTTC; CDR3: CASRELTIGDSYNEQFF
V: TRBV7-2; length: 15; J: TRBJ1-1; size: NA; D: TRBD1; DNA: TGTGCCAGCAGCTTCCTCCCACAGGGGGACACTGAAGCTTTCTTT; CDR3: CASSFLPQGDTEAFF
V: TRBV10-3; length: 14; J: TRBJ2-7; size: NA; D: TRBD2; DNA: TGTGCCATCAGTGGGGGACTACCCCCCTGGGAGCAGTACTTC; CDR3: CAISGGLPPWEQYF
V: TRBV27; length: 16; J: TRBJ1-1; size: NA; D: NA; DNA: TGTGCCAGCCATGCTCTGGGAAGCAGTATGAACACTGAAGCTTTCTTT; CDR3: CASHALGSSMNTEAFF
V: TRBV7-2; length: 15; J: TRBJ1-5; size: NA; D: TRBD1; DNA: TGTGCCAGCAGCTTAGCGGACAGGGCCAATCAGCCCCAGCATTTT; CDR3: CASSLADRANQPQHF
V: TRBV7-2; length: 11; J: TRBJ2-1; size: NA; D: NA; DNA: TGTGCCAGCACTATGGGCGATGAGCAGTTCTTC; CDR3: CASTMGDEQFF
V: TRBV4-1; length: 15; J: TRBJ2-7; size: NA; D: TRBD1; DNA: TGCGCCAGCAGCCAAGATGGACAGGGTCCCTACGAGCAGTACTTC; CDR3: CASSQDGQGPYEQYF
V: TRBV29-1; length: 13; J: TRBJ2-5; size: NA; D: NA; DNA: TGCAGCGTTGAACGGGCAGCACAAGAGACCCAGTACTTC; CDR3: CSVERAAQETQYF
V: TRBV27; length: 15; J: TRBJ1-2; size: NA; D: NA; DNA: TGTGCCAGCAGTTTATCCCTCGGACTCGATTATGGCTACACCTTC; CDR3: CASSLSLGLDYGYTF
V: TRBV6-5; length: 15; J: TRBJ2-7; size: NA; D: TRBD1; DNA: TGTGCCAGCAGTTATTCGCGACAGGGACCCTACGAGCAGTACTTC; CDR3: CASSYSRQGPYEQYF
V: TRBV6-5; length: 16; J: TRBJ2-1; size: NA; D: NA; DNA: TGTGCCAGCAGTTACTCATTCGGGACATTTAACAATGAGCAGTTCTTC; CDR3: CASSYSFGTFNNEQFF
V: TRBV7-9; length: 16; J: TRBJ2-1; size: NA; D: TRBD2; DNA: TGTGCCAGCAGCCCAACGAGCGGGGGGGCCAGGAATGAGCAGTTCTTC; CDR3: CASSPTSGGARNEQFF
V: TRBV6-5; length: 15; J: TRBJ2-5; size: NA; D: NA; DNA: TGTGCCAGCAGCCGTGTCGGGGGCTACCAAGAGACCCAGTACTTC; CDR3: CASSRVGGYQETQYF
V: TRBV4-3; length: 15; J: TRBJ2-7; size: NA; D: NA; DNA: TGCGCCAGCAGCCAAGAAAAGGGGGTCCCCTACGAGCAGTACTTC; CDR3: CASSQEKGVPYEQYF